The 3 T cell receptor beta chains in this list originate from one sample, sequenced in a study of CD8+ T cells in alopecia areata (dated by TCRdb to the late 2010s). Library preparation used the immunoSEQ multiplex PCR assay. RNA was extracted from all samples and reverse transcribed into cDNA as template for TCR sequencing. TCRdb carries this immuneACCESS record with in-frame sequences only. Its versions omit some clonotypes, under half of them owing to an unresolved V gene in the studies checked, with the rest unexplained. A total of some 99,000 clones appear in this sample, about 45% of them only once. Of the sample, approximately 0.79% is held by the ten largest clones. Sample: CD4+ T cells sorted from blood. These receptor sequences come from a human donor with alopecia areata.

CDR3 region: CASTFSLNSPLHF. The CDR3 nucleotides read TGCGCCAGCACCTTCTCATTAAATTCACCCCTCCACTTT. This chain joins TRBV5-1 and TRBJ1-6; D gene uncertain. From germline, CDR1 is SGHRS and CDR2 YFSETQ. Trimming stripped 6 bases from V and 7 bases from J, with 11 bases between. The CDR3 runs 13 residues.

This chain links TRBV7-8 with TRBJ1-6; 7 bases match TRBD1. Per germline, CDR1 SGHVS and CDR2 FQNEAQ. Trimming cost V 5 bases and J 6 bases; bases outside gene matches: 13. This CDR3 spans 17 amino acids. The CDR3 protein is CASSLADRIRFNSPLHF. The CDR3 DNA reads TGTGCCAGCAGCCTCGCGGACAGGATACGATTTAATTCACCCCTCCACTTT. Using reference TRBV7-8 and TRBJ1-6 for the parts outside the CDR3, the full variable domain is GAGVSQSPRYKVAKRGQDVALRCDPISGHVSLFWYQQALGQGPEFLTYFQNEAQLDKSGLPSDRFFAERPEGSVSTLKIQRTQQEDSAVYLCASSLADRIRFNSPLHFGNGTRLTVT.

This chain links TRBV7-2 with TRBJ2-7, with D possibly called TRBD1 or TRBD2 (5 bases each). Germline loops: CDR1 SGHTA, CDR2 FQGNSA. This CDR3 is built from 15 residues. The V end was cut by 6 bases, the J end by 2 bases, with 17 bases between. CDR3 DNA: TGTGCCAGCAGGAGACCGGGACGGTTACCCTACGAGCAGTACTTC. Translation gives CASRRPGRLPYEQYF.